The clone carrying this T cell receptor beta chain showed up many times. Its matching antigen is unknown. Treatment of any kind had been given to no patient before thyroid surgery. Study processing details: It was from CDR3 differences across clinicopathological groups that a distant-metastasis classifier for papillary thyroid cancer was built. TCRdb used MiXCR to call clones anew from the PCR reads. The V and J calls shown here were made by TCRdb, not taken from the authors' results. Of some 16,000 clones listed, 26% are singletons. Germline lookup yields CDR1 SGHRS and CDR2 YFSETQ. This CDR3 region has 15 residues. V shed 1 base and J shed 1 base, with 10 bases lying between them. The sample is drawn from a study of metastatic and nonmetastatic thyroid tumors. Whole-study context: For malignant and benign thyroid patients, tumor or nodule tissue and blood were the sources whose repertoires were compared. Study findings and constraints: TCR beta diversity was reportedly significantly higher in malignant thyroid tumors than benign nodules, in blood and tumor.

The chain combines TRBV5-1 with TRBJ2-3; D may be TRBD1 or TRBD2 (5 bases each). The source of this sequence is a female donor with papillary thyroid cancer or a benign thyroid nodule (not recorded which). Some clones in this sample may be carry-over from other donors' samples. Sequences were obtained from tumor tissue. CDR3 loop: CASSLRDLRTDTQYF. CDR3 bases: TGCGCCAGCAGCTTGCGGGACCTTCGCACAGATACGCAGTATTTT.